Following are 9 T cell receptor beta chains from one sample sequenced in a study of blood T cell repertoires in COVID-19. TCRdb keeps only in-frame clones here, not all; method: immunoSEQ multiplex PCR. The sample has about 150,000 clones, 84% seen once. Sequencing used peripheral blood. These receptors were obtained from a woman aged 45-65 years with acute or convalescent COVID-19.

This chain's CDR3 is CASSPRLVFSLEQYF. CDR3 nucleotide sequence: TGTGCCAGCAGTCCCAGACTAGTTTTCAGCTTAGAGCAGTACTTC. The chain couples TRBV7-9 to TRBJ2-7, with D possibly TRBD2 on 6 matching bases. Germline lookup yields CDR1 SEHNR and CDR2 FQNEAQ (reference sequence). This CDR3 comprises 15 residues. The V end lost 6 bases, the J end lost 7 bases, and 22 bases lay between the germline ends.

This chain joins TRBV6-5 and TRBJ1-5; D is perhaps TRBD1 (6 bases). Germline lookup yields CDR1 MNHEY and CDR2 SVGAGI. The CDR3 is 14 amino acids. Trimming cost V 6 bases and J 3 bases, with 12 bases left between them. The CDR3 sequence: CASRAGVFNQPQHF. The CDR3 bases are TGTGCCAGCAGAGCAGGGGTTTTCAATCAGCCCCAGCATTTT.

This sequence joins TRBV4-3 and TRBJ2-7; the D gene is possibly TRBD1 (6 bases). V was clipped by 3 bases and J by 2 bases, with 20 bases between them. The CDR3 is 17 residues long. In germline, CDR1 is LGHNA, CDR2 YSLEER. CDR3 in DNA: TGCGCCAGCAGCCACGAGGTCTCAAGACAGGCTCCCTACGAGCAGTACTTC. Translation: CASSHEVSRQAPYEQYF.

This rearrangement joins TRBV7-2 to TRBJ2-7, with D unclear. CDR1 and CDR2 from the germline V gene are SGHTA and FQGNSA. With 5 bases removed from V and 2 bases from J, the gap between germline ends came to 16 bases. The length of the CDR3 is 15 residues. CDR3 sequence (DNA): TGTGCCAGCAGCGTACGTCCGTACACCGCCTACGAGCAGTACTTC. Its protein is CASSVRPYTAYEQYF.

V and J are TRBV11-1 and TRBJ1-1; TRBD1 matches 7 bases. CDR1 is SGHAT and CDR2 is FQDESV in the germline V gene (reference sequence). Trimming at V came to 1 base and at J to 5 bases, leaving 7 bases not matched to a gene. The CDR3 runs to 15 residues. The CDR3 coding sequence is TGTGCCAGCAGCTTAGGTCAGACAGGGAGGACTGAAGCTTTCTTT. This translates into CASSLGQTGRTEAFF.

This chain joins TRBV30 and TRBJ1-2; TRBD1 might be the D (6 bases). The CDR3 runs 15 residues. Germline values: CDR1 GTSNPN, CDR2 SVGIG (reference sequence). V lost 0 bases and J 4 bases, leaving 15 bases between the germline ends. CDR3 residues: CAWSVLVGASYGYTF. For the CDR3, the DNA is TGTGCCTGGAGTGTATTAGTGGGGGCAAGCTATGGCTACACCTTC.

The V call is TRBV6-2 or TRBV6-3, the J call TRBJ2-3, with D tentatively TRBD2 (6 bases). Trimming removed 0 bases from V and 6 bases from J, with 7 bases in between. The germline CDR1 and CDR2 sequences are MNHEY and SVGEGT. This CDR3 region has 13 residues. In DNA form, the CDR3 reads TGTGCCAGCAGTTACTCCGGAGGGGATACGCAGTATTTT. This gives the protein CASSYSGGDTQYF.

The V gene is TRBV7-2, the J gene TRBJ2-3; TRBD2 aligns across 10 bases. This CDR3 spans 18 amino acids. V was clipped by 5 bases and J by 0 bases; unmatched bases: 11. Germline V lookup: CDR1 SGHTA, CDR2 FQGNSA. CDR3 in amino acids: CASSLGLAGVTSTDTQYF. DNA for the CDR3: TGTGCCAGCAGCCTAGGGCTAGCGGGAGTTACTAGCACAGATACGCAGTATTTT.

This clone was detected once. V and J are TRBV20-1 and TRBJ1-2; no clear D. Germline V gene data show CDR1 as DFQATT and CDR2 as SNEGSKA (reference sequence). This CDR3 region has 11 residues. Trimming cost V 8 bases and J 2 bases, with 9 bases left between them. The DNA for the CDR3 is TGCAGTCAGAGACAAAACTATGGCTACACCTTC. Translation gives CSQRQNYGYTF.